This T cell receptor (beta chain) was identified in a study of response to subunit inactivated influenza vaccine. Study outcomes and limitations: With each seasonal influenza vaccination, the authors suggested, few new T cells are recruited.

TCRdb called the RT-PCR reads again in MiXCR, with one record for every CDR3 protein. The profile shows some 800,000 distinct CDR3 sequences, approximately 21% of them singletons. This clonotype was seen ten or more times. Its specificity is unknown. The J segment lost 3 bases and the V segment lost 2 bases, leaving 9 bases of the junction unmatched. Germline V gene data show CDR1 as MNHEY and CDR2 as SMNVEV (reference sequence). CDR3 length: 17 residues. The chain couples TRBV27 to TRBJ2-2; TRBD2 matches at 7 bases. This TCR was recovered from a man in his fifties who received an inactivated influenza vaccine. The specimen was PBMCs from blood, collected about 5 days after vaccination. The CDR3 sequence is CASSLIAGGSYTGELFF. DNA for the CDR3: TGTGCCAGCAGTTTAATCGCTGGCGGGAGTTACACCGGGGAGCTGTTTTTT.